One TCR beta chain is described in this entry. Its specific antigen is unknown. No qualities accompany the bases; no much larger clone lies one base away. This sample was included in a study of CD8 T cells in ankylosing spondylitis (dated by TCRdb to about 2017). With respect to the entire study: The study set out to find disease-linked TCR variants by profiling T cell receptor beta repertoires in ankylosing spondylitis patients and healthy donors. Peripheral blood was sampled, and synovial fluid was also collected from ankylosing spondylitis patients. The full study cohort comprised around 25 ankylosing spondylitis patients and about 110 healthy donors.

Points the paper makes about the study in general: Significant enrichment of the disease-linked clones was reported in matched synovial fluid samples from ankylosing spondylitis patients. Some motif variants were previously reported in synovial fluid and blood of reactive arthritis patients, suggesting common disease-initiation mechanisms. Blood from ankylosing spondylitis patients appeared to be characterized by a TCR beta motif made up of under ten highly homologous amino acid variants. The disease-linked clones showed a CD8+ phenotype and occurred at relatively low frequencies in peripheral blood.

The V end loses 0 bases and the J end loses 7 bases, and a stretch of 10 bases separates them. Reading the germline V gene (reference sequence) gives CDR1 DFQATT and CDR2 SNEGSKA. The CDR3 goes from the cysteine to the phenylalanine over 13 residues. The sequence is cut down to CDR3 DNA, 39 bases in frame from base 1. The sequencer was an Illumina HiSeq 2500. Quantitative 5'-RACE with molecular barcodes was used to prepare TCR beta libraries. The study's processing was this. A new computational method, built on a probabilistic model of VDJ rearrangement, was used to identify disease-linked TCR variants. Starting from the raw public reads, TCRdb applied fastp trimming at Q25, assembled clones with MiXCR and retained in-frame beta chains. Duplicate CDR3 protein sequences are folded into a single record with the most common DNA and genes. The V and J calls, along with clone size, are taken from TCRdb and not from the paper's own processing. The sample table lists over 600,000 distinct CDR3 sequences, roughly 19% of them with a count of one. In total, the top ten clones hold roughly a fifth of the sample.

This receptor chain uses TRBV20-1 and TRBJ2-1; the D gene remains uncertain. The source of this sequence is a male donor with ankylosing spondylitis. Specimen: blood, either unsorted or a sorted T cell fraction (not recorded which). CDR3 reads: CSARDLAGNEQFF. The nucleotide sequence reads TGCAGTGCTAGAGATCTCGCCGGTAATGAGCAGTTCTTC.